A selection of T cell receptor beta chains follows, all from one sample in a study of control samples from healthy donors and cancer patients. Profiled with immunoSEQ multiplex PCR; TCRdb holds only in-frame clones, not every one. The sample features approximately 190,000 clones, with less than 2.5% in its top ten. Sequencing was carried out using blood. These receptors all come from a woman under 40 in good health. The CDR3 runs from the conserved cysteine through the conserved F or W. The order of the fields is D gene, J gene, CDR3 length, V gene, CDR3 DNA, CDR3 protein. The D gene is left open where the match is weak.

>NA|TRBJ2-5|14|TRBV9
TGTGCCAGCAGCGCTCGGGGTAACCAAGAGACCCAGTACTTC
CASSARGNQETQYF
>NA|TRBJ1-5|13|TRBV6-4
TGTGCCAGCAGTCCACAGGGCAATCAGCCCCAGCATTTT
CASSPQGNQPQHF
>TRBD1|TRBJ2-2|16|TRBV3-1/TRBV3-2
TGTGCCAGCAGCAGCGCGCAGGGGGCTTGGACCGGGGAGCTGTTTTTT
CASSSAQGAWTGELFF
>NA|TRBJ2-3|15|TRBV7-9
TGTGCCAGCAGCTACGGTGGGGAACCCACAGATACGCAGTATTTT
CASSYGGEPTDTQYF
>TRBD2|TRBJ2-3|15|TRBV5-4
TGTGCCAGCAGCTTGCAGCGGGGAGGCACAGATACGCAGTATTTT
CASSLQRGGTDTQYF
>NA|TRBJ1-2|15|TRBV7-9
TGTGCCAGCAGCAATACTATCGGACCTGAGTATGGCTACACCTTC
CASSNTIGPEYGYTF
>NA|TRBJ2-2|15|TRBV6-2/TRBV6-3
TGTGCCAGCAGTAATGAAGGGGGATGGACCGGGGAGCTGTTTTTT
CASSNEGGWTGELFF
>TRBD1|TRBJ1-5|15|TRBV19
TGTGCCAGTAGTGGGACAGGATATAGCAATCAGCCCCAGCATTTT
CASSGTGYSNQPQHF
>NA|TRBJ1-3|17|TRBV28
TGTGCCAGCAGTAGGCGCTTAAGGCAGGGCCGTGGAAACACCATATATTTT
CASSRRLRQGRGNTIYF
>NA|TRBJ1-4|17|TRBV18
TGTGCCAGCTCACCACGTGGGGGAGGTGGAGCTAATGAAAAACTGTTTTTT
CASSPRGGGGANEKLFF
>NA|TRBJ2-5|15|TRBV6-4
TGTGCCAGCAGTACACAGGGTAGAGGTGGAGAGACCCAGTACTTC
CASSTQGRGGETQYF
>NA|TRBJ1-4|14|TRBV6-5
TGTGCCAGCAGTTACTCGTGGCCCACGGGAGTTAGGTTTTTT
CASSYSWPTGVRFF
>NA|TRBJ1-1|11|TRBV20-1
TGCAGTGCTGTCCAGGGGAACGAAGCTTTCTTT
CSAVQGNEAFF
>NA|TRBJ1-2|13|TRBV14
TGTGCCAGCAGCAGAAACCCCGGGTATGGCTACACCTTC
CASSRNPGYGYTF